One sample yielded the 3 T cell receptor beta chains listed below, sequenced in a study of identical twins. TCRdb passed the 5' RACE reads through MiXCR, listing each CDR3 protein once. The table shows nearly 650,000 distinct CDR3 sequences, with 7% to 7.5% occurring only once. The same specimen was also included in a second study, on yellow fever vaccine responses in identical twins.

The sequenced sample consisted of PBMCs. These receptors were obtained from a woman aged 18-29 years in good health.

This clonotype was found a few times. The CDR3 bases are TGCAGCGTTGATTGGGGCGTGGGCCGGGGCAATCAGCCCCAGCATTTT. Translated: CSVDWGVGRGNQPQHF. The chain has TRBV29-1 and TRBJ1-5, with a tentative D call TRBD1 (5 bases). Per the germline V gene, CDR1 is SQVTM and CDR2 is ANQGSEA. CDR3 length: 16 residues. Trimming removed 3 bases from V and 2 bases from J, with 17 bases in between.

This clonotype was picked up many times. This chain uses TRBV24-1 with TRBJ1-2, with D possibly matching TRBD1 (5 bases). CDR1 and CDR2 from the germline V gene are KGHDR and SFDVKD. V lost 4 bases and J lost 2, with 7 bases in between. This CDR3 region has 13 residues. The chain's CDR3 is CATSESGNYGYTF. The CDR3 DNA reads TGTGCCACCAGTGAGTCAGGGAACTATGGCTACACCTTC.

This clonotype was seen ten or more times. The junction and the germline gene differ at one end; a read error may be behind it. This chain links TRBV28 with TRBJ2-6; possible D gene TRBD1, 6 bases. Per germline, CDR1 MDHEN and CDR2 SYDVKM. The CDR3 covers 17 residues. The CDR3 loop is CASGSQGAGSGANVLTF. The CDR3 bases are TGTGCCAGCGGATCACAGGGAGCAGGCTCTGGAGCCAACGTCCTGACTTTC.